Detailed here is one T cell receptor beta chain. Its specific antigen is unknown. Base-call qualities are not available, and no considerably larger clone is one nucleotide away. In total, 600 or so healthy bone marrow donors made up the cohort. Cohort members were all nominally healthy when sampled, although unrecorded immune exposures were likely present. The donor tested CMV seronegative and was one of the 352 seronegative cohort members. A peripheral blood sample was collected from each donor, and TCR beta sequencing was performed on peripheral blood mononuclear cells. The Qiagen DNeasy Blood Extraction Kit was used to extract genomic DNA from the blood cell samples. This entry comes from a study of cytomegalovirus exposure and HLA in healthy donors (dated by TCRdb to 2017 to 2019). Background for the entire study: An earlier analysis of 550 to 700 of the donors reported 250 to 350 Gb of sequence data and 120 million or so unique TCR beta sequences from some 180 million T cells. To study patterns of TCR occurrence, a later analysis re-analyzed previously published TCR beta repertoires from 650 to 750 donors and added high-resolution HLA genotyping. A later genetic analysis took genome-wide SNP genotypes for about three fifths of the roughly 670 donors and used that subset as a discovery cohort. High-throughput TCR immunosequencing, statistical association of individual TCRs with disease status, and machine learning were combined to predict cytomegalovirus infection status. In the later analysis, no new phenotypic data were used to find candidate immune exposures; instead, reliance was placed on TCR beta sequences and their occurrence across donors. Because of strong linkage in the cohort, roughly 5 DR-DQ haplotypes were treated as single units for association and clustering. Typing coverage varied by locus: roughly 620-640 donors for A, B, C, DRB1 and DQB1; approximately 500 for DQA1; nearly 610 for DPA1; some 470 for DPB1. An earlier analysis of around 580 of the donors used high-throughput TCR beta sequencing to judge whether each TCR beta V gene segment behaved as functional or pseudogenic. Of the 300 to 450 genotyped donors, 81% were placed in the genetic ancestry cluster associated with self-reported Caucasian donors. An early release that covered fewer than 800 HLA-typed donors contained approximately 300 gigabases of sequencing data and tens of millions of unique TCR sequences. Every discovery cohort repertoire had been produced on one sequencing platform. HLA typing covered class I and class II loci at four-digit resolution. On average, roughly 250,000 unique TCR beta nucleotide sequences were sequenced per donor among a few hundred genotyped donors of the cohort, with 15% to 20% of those sequences being non-productive. Donor age, sex, ethnicity and CMV serostatus were collected together with the repertoire data. The aim of the study was to test whether cataloging public T cell receptors could identify signatures of past pathogen exposure. The study used immunosequencing to profile the T cell repertoires of more than 650 subjects and linked those repertoires to cytomegalovirus serostatus. Along with the approximately 620-subject first cohort, a separate validation cohort of 120 different subjects was used. General findings and caveats noted by the study authors: CMV serostatus was the only immune exposure information available for the cohort. The study listed 164 TCR beta chains as associated with cytomegalovirus. A further reported finding was that TCR beta sequences accurately predicted the HLA-A and HLA-B alleles for most subjects in the first cohort. Linkage disequilibrium might explain the correlated functional status among segregating V segments, but an unknown experimental factor could not be excluded. In a later analysis, several top co-occurrence clusters were reported to appear linked to parvovirus B19, influenza, CMV and Epstein-Barr virus. Because HLA typing was missing for some donors at each locus, association tests included only the typed subset. Because counts were too low, more than 15 rarely observed V segments, including chromosome 9 orphons, were left out of the earlier analysis of about 620 of the donors. A cluster of highly shared sequence variants was judged likely to represent a technical artifact of the sequencing pipeline. While some public TCRs were present in many individuals, most TCR sequences turned up only very rarely across donors. Only TCR beta chains were sequenced in this cohort, and the absence of alpha or paired-chain data limited detectable features. Cytomegalovirus status was reported to be diagnosed by the classifier with high specificity and sensitivity in both the original and validation cohorts. At a false discovery rate of 0.05, a later analysis linked around 17,000 TCR beta sequences to specific HLA alleles. A later genetic analysis associated a missense DCLRE1C variant with V-gene and J-gene trimming of TCR beta chains, and an independent cohort replicated the association. In an earlier analysis of several hundred of the donors, most TCR beta V segments were observed in productive rearrangements about 87% or about 30% of the time, broadly matching IMGT annotations. When HLA alleles, especially DR and DQ, strongly co-occurred, TCR associations were difficult to assign to individual alleles. In a later analysis, HLA-associated TCR beta chains showed more clonal expansion and lower generation probabilities than non-associated chains that were equally common. According to a later analysis, TCR association rates differed among HLA loci, with DRB1 alleles showing the most associated TCRs and HLA-C alleles showing the fewest. The 87-base-pair reads could not distinguish some IMGT-functional V segments, including TRBV6-2 and TRBV6-3, so those segments were excluded. Presence/absence analyses assumed roughly uniform sequencing depth across donors, an assumption that may not hold. In a later analysis, most CMV-associated TCR beta chains were found to appear HLA-restricted, with HLA associations seemingly driven largely by CMV exposure. In a later genetic analysis, fewer N-insertions in productive TCRs were reported among donors in an Asian-associated ancestry cluster than the roughly 710-donor mean. Three of the identified cytomegalovirus-associated TCR beta chains were confirmed in vitro to be specific for cytomegalovirus antigens. According to the authors, the approach could potentially be generalized to other disease states and immunological phenotypes.

Library construction relied on the immunoSEQ multiplex PCR assay. For the multiplex PCR, a mixture combining 60 forward primers for TCR Vbeta segments and 13 reverse primers for TCR Jbeta segments was used. The CDR3 region of rearranged TCR beta genes was amplified from genomic DNA by a multiplex PCR assay. The Illumina HiSeq System was used to sequence the amplified TCR beta libraries as 87-base-pair reads. On the study's bioinformatics: A later analysis counted around 72 million unique TCR beta chains across the 550 to 750 repertoires, and 9 million to 14 million of these chains were shared by at least two donors. Raw reads were error-corrected and collapsed into unique sequences by a nearest-neighbor algorithm in which closely related sequences were merged to remove PCR and sequencing errors. CDR3 sequences were aligned to IMGT reference sequences to assign V, D and J gene segments. For a sequence to be retained, at least a six-nucleotide match to both a V gene segment and a J gene segment was required. A rearrangement counted as productive if the CDR3 had no stop codons and remained in frame with V and J, and every other rearrangement counted as non-productive. CDR3 was defined by IMGT convention, running from the second conserved V-encoded cysteine to the conserved J-encoded phenylalanine. The earlier analysis of 500 to 600 of the donors excluded sequences that lacked an unambiguous match to a single V gene segment. An earlier analysis of almost 600 of the donors classified V segments as functional when productive rearrangements were above 56.7% and as segregating when the standard deviation between donors was above 5%. A statistical classification framework was built to diagnose cytomegalovirus status from the catalog of TCR beta chain sequences. In a later analysis, TCR nucleotide sequences were compared against IMGT/GENE-DB human TR gene sequences so that V and J genes could be assigned. A later analysis assigned CDR3 sequences and most-parsimonious VDJ recombination scenarios with the TCRdist pipeline. In a later analysis, each TCR beta chain was defined by its CDR3 amino acid sequence together with its V-gene family, and reads lacking a unique V-gene family were excluded. To address suspected cross-contamination and a sequencing artifact, a later analysis removed 450 to 700 highly shared, low-generation-probability nucleotide sequences. In a later analysis, a clonal expansion index was calculated for each public chain from normalized within-repertoire ranks of inferred template counts. In a later analysis, generation probabilities were computed using a VDJ recombination model fitted to out-of-frame rearrangements, and the results were checked against IGoR. Hypergeometric tests were used in a later analysis to score TCR-TCR, TCR-HLA and TCR-CMV co-occurrence, with a repertoire-size bias correction applied to the TCR pairs. False discovery rates were estimated in a later analysis by permuting HLA or CMV assignments 20 times. In a later analysis, co-occurring TCRs were grouped with DBSCAN, and TCRdist sequence similarity was added when clustering was performed within HLA-allele-positive subsets. Repertoires with fewer than 30,000 or more than 120,000 public chains, plus five repertoires with anomalous nucleotide sharing, were excluded from co-occurrence clustering. Sourced from immuneACCESS, this table was stored by TCRdb with only in-frame sequences that have V and J called. A share of the clones is absent; for the studies checked, an unresolved V gene accounts for under half, and the remainder has no known explanation. The V and J calls and clone size were taken over from that table, and D and trimming were inferred from the DNA. The sample yields over 200,000 clones; roughly 89% were counted once. The top ten hold roughly 1% of the sample.

Via the germline V gene, CDR1 is MGHRA and CDR2 YSYEKL. V and J are trimmed by 0 bases and 3 bases, and the gene matches miss 5 bases of the junction. Inclusive of the bounding cysteine and phenylalanine, the CDR3 is 16 residues long. Only the CDR3 portion is preserved as DNA: 48 bases, with reading frame beginning at the first base. Sequencing used PBMCs. The rearranged chain carries TRBV4-1 and TRBJ2-1; TRBD2 agrees with 7 junctional bases. The receptor was isolated from a young woman in good health and CMV-seronegative. The CDR3 protein sequence reads: CASSQDGRTSYNEQFF. The nucleotide sequence is TGCGCCAGCAGCCAAGATGGGAGGACTAGCTACAATGAGCAGTTCTTC.